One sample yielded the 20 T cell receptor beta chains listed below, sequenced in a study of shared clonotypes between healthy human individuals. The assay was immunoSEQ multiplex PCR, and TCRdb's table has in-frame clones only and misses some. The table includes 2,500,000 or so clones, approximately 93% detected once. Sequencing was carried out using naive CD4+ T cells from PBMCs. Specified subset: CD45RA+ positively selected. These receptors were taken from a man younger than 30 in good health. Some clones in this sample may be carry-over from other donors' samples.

This CDR3 is CASSLRAGGFTEQYF. CDR3 sequence (DNA): TGTGCCAGCAGCTTAAGAGCGGGAGGGTTCACCGAGCAGTACTTC. This chain joins TRBV7-9 and TRBJ2-7, with 10 bases identical to TRBD2. Per germline, CDR1 SEHNR and CDR2 FQNEAQ (reference sequence). This CDR3 has 15 residues. With 2 bases clipped from V and 6 bases from J, the junction kept 7 bases outside the gene matches.

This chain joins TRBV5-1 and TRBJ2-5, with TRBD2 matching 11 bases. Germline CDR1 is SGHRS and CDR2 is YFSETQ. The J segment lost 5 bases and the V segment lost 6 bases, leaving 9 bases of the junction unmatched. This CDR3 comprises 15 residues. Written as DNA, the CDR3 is TGCGCCAGCACCCCGCTAGCGGGAGGAGGGGAGACCCAGTACTTC. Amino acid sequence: CASTPLAGGGETQYF.

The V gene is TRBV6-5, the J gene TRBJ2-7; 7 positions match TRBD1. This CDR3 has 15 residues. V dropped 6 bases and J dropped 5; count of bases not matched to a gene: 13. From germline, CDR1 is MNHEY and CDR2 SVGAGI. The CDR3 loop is CASRPITGAADEQYF. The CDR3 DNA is TGTGCCAGCAGGCCAATCACAGGGGCCGCCGACGAGCAGTACTTC.

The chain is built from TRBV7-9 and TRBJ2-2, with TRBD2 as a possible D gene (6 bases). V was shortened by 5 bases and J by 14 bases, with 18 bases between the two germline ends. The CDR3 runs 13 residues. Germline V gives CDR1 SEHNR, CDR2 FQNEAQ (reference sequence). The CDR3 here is CASSPRGGGELFF. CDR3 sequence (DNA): TGTGCCAGCAGCCCCCGTGGGGGAGGTGAACTGTTTTTT.

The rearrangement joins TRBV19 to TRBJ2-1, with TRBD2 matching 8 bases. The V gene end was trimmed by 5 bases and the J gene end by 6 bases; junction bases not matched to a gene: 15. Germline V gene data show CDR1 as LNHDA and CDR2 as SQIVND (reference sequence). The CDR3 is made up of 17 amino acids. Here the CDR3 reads CASSSYRLSGGSNEQFF. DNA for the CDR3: TGTGCCAGTAGTTCTTACCGGTTGAGCGGGGGAAGCAATGAGCAGTTCTTC. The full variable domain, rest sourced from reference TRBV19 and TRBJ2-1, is DGGITQSPKYLFRKEGQNVTLSCEQNLNHDAMYWYRQDPGQGLRLIYYSQIVNDFQKGDIAEGYSVSREKKESFPLTVTSAQKNPTAFYLCASSSYRLSGGSNEQFFGPGTRLTVL.

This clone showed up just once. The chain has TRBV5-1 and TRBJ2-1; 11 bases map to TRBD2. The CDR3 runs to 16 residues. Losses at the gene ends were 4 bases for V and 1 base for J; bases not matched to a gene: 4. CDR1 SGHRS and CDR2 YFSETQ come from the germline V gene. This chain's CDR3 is CASSPGLAGSYNEQFF. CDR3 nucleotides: TGCGCCAGCAGCCCCGGACTAGCGGGTTCCTACAATGAGCAGTTCTTC.

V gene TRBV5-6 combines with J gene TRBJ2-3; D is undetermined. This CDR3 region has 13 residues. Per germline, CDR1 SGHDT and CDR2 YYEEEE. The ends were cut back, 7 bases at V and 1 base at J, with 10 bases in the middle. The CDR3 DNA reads TGTGCCAGCGGCAGGACGGGCACAGATACGCAGTATTTT. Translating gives CASGRTGTDTQYF.

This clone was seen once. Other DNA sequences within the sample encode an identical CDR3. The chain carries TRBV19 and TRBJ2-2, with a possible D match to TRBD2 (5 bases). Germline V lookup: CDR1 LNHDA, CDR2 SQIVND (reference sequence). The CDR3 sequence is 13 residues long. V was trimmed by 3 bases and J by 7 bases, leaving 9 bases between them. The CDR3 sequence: CASSIRGNGELFF. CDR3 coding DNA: TGTGCCAGTAGTATCCGGGGAAACGGGGAGCTGTTTTTT.

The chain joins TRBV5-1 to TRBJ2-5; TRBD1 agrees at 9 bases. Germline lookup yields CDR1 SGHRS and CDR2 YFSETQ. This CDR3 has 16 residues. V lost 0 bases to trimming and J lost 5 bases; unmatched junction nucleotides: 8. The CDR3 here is CASSLGGTGSHETQYF. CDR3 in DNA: TGCGCCAGCAGCTTGGGAGGGACAGGGTCCCATGAGACCCAGTACTTC.

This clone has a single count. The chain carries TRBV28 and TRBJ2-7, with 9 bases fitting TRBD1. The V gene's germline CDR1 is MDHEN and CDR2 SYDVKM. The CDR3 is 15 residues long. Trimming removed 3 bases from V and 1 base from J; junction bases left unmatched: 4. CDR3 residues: CASSLMGQGSYEQYF. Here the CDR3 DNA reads TGTGCCAGCAGTTTGATGGGACAGGGATCCTACGAGCAGTACTTC.

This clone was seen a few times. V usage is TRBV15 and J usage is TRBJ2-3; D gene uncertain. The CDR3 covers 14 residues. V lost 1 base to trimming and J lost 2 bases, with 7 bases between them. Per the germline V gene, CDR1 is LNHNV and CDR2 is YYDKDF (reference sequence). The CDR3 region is CATSRAVFTDTQYF. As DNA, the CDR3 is TGTGCCACCAGCAGAGCGGTCTTCACAGATACGCAGTATTTT.

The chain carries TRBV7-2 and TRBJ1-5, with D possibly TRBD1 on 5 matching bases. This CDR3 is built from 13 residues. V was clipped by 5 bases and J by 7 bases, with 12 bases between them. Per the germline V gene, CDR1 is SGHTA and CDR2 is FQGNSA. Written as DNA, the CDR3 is TGTGCCAGCAGCCCCCGCAGGGAGCAGCCCCAGCATTTT. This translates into CASSPRREQPQHF.

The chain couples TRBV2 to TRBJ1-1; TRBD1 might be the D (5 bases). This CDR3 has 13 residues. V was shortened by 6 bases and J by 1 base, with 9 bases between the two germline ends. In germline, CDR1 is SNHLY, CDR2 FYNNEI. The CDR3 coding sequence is TGTGCCAGCAGGGACACCCAGAACACTGAAGCTTTCTTT. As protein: CASRDTQNTEAFF.

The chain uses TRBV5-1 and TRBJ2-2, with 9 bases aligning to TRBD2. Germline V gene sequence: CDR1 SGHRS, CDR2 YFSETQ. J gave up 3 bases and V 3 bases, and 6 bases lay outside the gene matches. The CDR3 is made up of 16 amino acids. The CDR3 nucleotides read TGCGCCAGCAGCTCGTCTAGCGGGACGGACACCGGGGAGCTGTTTTTT. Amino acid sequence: CASSSSSGTDTGELFF.

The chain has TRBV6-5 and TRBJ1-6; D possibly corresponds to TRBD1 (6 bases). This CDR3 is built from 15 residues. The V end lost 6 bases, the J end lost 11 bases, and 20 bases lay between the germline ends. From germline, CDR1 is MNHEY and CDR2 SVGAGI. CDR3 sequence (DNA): TGTGCCAGCAGATTAGGGGGGGGTACGTTTGCACCCCTCCACTTT. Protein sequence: CASRLGGGTFAPLHF.

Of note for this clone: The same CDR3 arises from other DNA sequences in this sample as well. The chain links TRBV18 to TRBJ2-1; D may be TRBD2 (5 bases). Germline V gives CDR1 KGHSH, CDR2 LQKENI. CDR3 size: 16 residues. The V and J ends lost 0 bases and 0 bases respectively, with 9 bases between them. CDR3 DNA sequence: TGTGCCAGCTCACCACCGGGCGGGCCCTCCTACAATGAGCAGTTCTTC. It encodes CASSPPGGPSYNEQFF.

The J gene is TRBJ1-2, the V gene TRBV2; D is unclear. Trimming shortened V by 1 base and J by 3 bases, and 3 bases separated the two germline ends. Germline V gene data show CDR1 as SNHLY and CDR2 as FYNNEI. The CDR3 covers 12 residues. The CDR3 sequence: CASSEGDYGYTF. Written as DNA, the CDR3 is TGTGCCAGCAGTGAAGGGGACTATGGCTACACCTTC.

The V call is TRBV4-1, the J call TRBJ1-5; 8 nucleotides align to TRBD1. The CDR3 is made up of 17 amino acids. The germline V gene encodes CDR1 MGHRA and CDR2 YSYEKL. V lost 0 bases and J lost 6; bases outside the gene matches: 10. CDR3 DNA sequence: TGCGCCAGCAGCCAAGATCGGGCCAGGGGGCTCGGTCAGCCCCAGCATTTT. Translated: CASSQDRARGLGQPQHF.

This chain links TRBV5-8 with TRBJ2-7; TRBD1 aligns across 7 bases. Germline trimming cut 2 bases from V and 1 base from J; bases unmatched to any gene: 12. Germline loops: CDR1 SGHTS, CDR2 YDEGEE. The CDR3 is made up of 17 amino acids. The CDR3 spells CASSLMRGTALSYEQYF. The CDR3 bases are TGTGCCAGCAGCTTAATGAGAGGGACAGCTTTATCCTACGAGCAGTACTTC.

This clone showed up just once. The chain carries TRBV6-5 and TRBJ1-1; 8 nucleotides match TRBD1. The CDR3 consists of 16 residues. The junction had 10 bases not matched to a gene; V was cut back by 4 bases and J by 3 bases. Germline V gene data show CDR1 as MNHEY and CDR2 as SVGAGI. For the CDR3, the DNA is TGTGCCAGCAGTTCCCAGGGGGCCCCCCGACACACTGAAGCTTTCTTT. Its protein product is CASSSQGAPRHTEAFF.